The 21 T cell receptor beta chains below all came from one sample that was sequenced in a study of blood T cells in healthy people across ages. Primers used in a second PCR of about 7 to 12 cycles were a sample-barcoded 5' primer and a J-beta primer mix. MiXCR, run by TCRdb on the 5' RACE reads, gives a single entry per CDR3 protein. This sample has about 1.4 million distinct CDR3 sequences; approximately 63% occur once, and the top ten carry more than 6%. The sequenced material came from blood. These receptors originate from a man younger than 35 in good health.

The CDR3 sequence is CASSASVAYEQYF. CDR3 coding DNA: TGTGCCAGCAGTGCCTCGGTGGCATACGAGCAGTACTTC. This rearrangement joins TRBV28 to TRBJ2-7; the D is unclear. V dropped 5 bases and J dropped 4 bases, with 12 bases sitting between them. The germline V gene encodes CDR1 MDHEN and CDR2 SYDVKM. The CDR3 runs to 13 residues. Drawing the rest from reference TRBV28 and TRBJ2-7, the complete variable domain is DVKVTQSSRYLVKRTGEKVFLECVQDMDHENMFWYRQDPGLGLRLIYFSYDVKMKEKGDIPEGYSVSREKKERFSLILESASTNQTSMYLCASSASVAYEQYFGPGTRLTVT.

This clonotype was counted only a few times. Mismatch with germline at one junction end may stem from a read error. The chain joins TRBV7-9 to TRBJ1-2, with no clear D. The CDR3 is 16 residues long. Looked up from germline, CDR1 is SEHNR and CDR2 is FQNEAQ (reference sequence). CDR3 protein: CASSSPKAAANYGYTF. CDR3 bases: TGTGCCAGCAGCTCCCCAAAGGCGGCAGCAAACTATGGTTACACCTTC.

This chain uses TRBV27 with TRBJ2-7, with D maybe TRBD2 (7 bases). The germline V and J ends were trimmed by 5 bases and 5 bases, with 13 bases remaining between them. CDR3 length: 13 residues. CDR1 and CDR2 from the germline V gene are MNHEY and SMNVEV (reference sequence). In DNA form, the CDR3 reads TGTGCCAGCAGTGGGGGGGCGCGGCACGAGCAGTACTTC. It specifies CASSGGARHEQYF.

This rearrangement joins TRBV27 to TRBJ2-4, with TRBD1 as a possible D gene (5 bases). The DNA end is a closer match to TRBJ2-7, so the J assignment may be wrong. The CDR3 is 13 residues long. CDR1 and CDR2 from the germline V gene are MNHEY and SMNVEV (reference sequence). Here the CDR3 reads CASSKQVTYEQYF. The CDR3, as DNA: TGTGCCAGCAGTAAACAGGTTACCTACGAGCAGTACTTC.

The chain recombines TRBV7-2 with TRBJ2-1; D remains ambiguous. V was pared by 6 bases and J by 2 bases, with 14 bases between. Germline assignment: CDR1 SGHTA and CDR2 FQGNSA. The CDR3 loop spans 15 amino acids. DNA of the CDR3: TGTGCCAGCAGATCCATTACAGCAACCTACAATGAGCAGTTCTTC. Its translation is CASRSITATYNEQFF.

The rearrangement links TRBV7-2 to TRBJ2-5; TRBD1 or TRBD2 may be the D gene (5 bases each). The V end was cut by 0 bases, the J end by 2 bases, with 16 bases between. CDR1 is SGHTA and CDR2 is FQGNSA in the germline V gene. This CDR3 spans 17 amino acids. CDR3 sequence (DNA): TGTGCCAGCAGCTTAGCTCCGGGACCAATAAGGCAAGAGACCCAGTACTTC. Translated: CASSLAPGPIRQETQYF.

The chain uses TRBV29-1 and TRBJ1-2; 10 bases are shared with TRBD1. Germline values: CDR1 SQVTM, CDR2 ANQGSEA. The CDR3 has 13 residues. V trimming: 4 bases; J trimming: 5 bases; junction bases outside the gene matches: 4. CDR3 in amino acids: CSVVRDRGYGYTF. CDR3 coding DNA: TGCAGCGTTGTCAGGGACAGGGGATATGGCTACACCTTC.

CDR3 region: CSVTNSYNEQFF. CDR3 bases: TGCAGCGTTACGAATTCCTACAATGAGCAGTTCTTC. The J gene is TRBJ2-1, the V gene TRBV29-1; D ambiguous. Germline V gene sequence: CDR1 SQVTM, CDR2 ANQGSEA. V was trimmed by 5 bases and J by 1 base, leaving 6 bases between them. This CDR3 is built from 12 residues.

This clonotype was found a few times. The rearrangement links TRBV3-1 to TRBJ2-3; 8 bases line up with TRBD2. CDR3 size: 16 residues. After removal of 5 bases from V and 2 bases from J, the junction contained 9 bases not matched to a gene. The germline CDR1 and CDR2 sequences are LGHDT and YNNKEL (reference sequence). This chain's CDR3 is CASSGLTGGFTDTQYF. CDR3 in DNA: TGTGCCAGCAGCGGGCTCACGGGGGGGTTCACAGATACGCAGTATTTT.

The V and J genes are TRBV7-2 and TRBJ2-3; tentative D call: TRBD2 (6 bases). The CDR3 spans 16 residues. CDR1 is SGHTA and CDR2 is FQGNSA in the germline V gene. V lost 0 bases to trimming and J lost 2 bases, with 12 bases between them. CDR3 sequence (DNA): TGTGCCAGCAGCTTAGCCAGCGGGCCCCCCACAGATACGCAGTATTTT. It is translated as CASSLASGPPTDTQYF.

The V call is TRBV10-3, the J call TRBJ1-4, with D possibly matching TRBD1 (6 bases). There are 17 residues in the CDR3. Trimming removed 6 bases from V and 0 bases from J, with 17 bases in between. Germline CDR1 ENHRY, CDR2 SYGVKD. DNA for the CDR3: TGTGCCATCAGGGGGGGCGCGTCCCTGACAACTAATGAAAAACTGTTTTTT. It is translated as CAIRGGASLTTNEKLFF.

V and J are TRBV2 and TRBJ2-7; perhaps TRBD2 as D (6 bases). The ends were cut back, 6 bases at V and 3 bases at J, with 12 bases in the middle. This CDR3 has 13 residues. Germline values: CDR1 SNHLY, CDR2 FYNNEI. CDR3 region: CASSEEGLYEQYF. CDR3 in DNA: TGTGCCAGCAGCGAGGAGGGCCTCTACGAGCAGTACTTC.

The V gene is TRBV4-1, the J gene TRBJ2-1; D gene uncertain. V lost 4 bases, J lost 3 bases, and 7 bases lay in between. This CDR3 region has 13 residues. Germline-derived CDR1 and CDR2 are MGHRA and YSYEKL. The CDR3 region has the DNA TGCGCCAGCAGCCCCATCGACTACAATGAGCAGTTCTTC. Translating gives CASSPIDYNEQFF.

The rearrangement links TRBV7-9 to TRBJ2-1, with 7 bases identical to TRBD1. This CDR3 has 16 amino acids. Germline CDR1 reads SEHNR; CDR2 reads FQNEAQ (reference sequence). The J segment lost 2 bases and the V segment lost 4 bases, leaving 8 bases of the junction unmatched. In nucleotides, the CDR3 is TGTGCCAGCAGCTACGGGACAGCACCTACCTACAATGAGCAGTTCTTC. Translating it yields CASSYGTAPTYNEQFF.

The count of this clonotype is one. The CDR3 DNA reads as TGTGCCACCAGCCCCTTCCCGGGCACAGGCTACGAGCAGTACTTC. Protein sequence: CATSPFPGTGYEQYF. The chain recombines TRBV15 with TRBJ2-7; the D gene is possibly TRBD1 (5 bases). The V gene lost 5 bases and the J gene lost 3 bases, with 17 bases spanning the gap. The CDR3 spans 15 residues. Per the germline V gene, CDR1 is LNHNV and CDR2 is YYDKDF (reference sequence).

The V call is TRBV20-1, the J call TRBJ1-2; 7 bases map to TRBD1. The junction had 6 bases not matched to a gene; V was cut back by 0 bases and J by 2 bases. The CDR3 loop spans 15 amino acids. CDR1 is DFQATT, CDR2 SNEGSKA, per germline (reference sequence). The CDR3 DNA is TGCAGTGCTAGAGAATTCCGACAGGGCAACTATGGCTACACCTTC. Translating it yields CSAREFRQGNYGYTF.

The rearrangement joins TRBV6-2 or TRBV6-3 to TRBJ1-5, with D unresolved. The germline V and J ends were trimmed by 6 bases and 5 bases, with 11 bases remaining between them. This CDR3 is 13 amino acids long. Germline CDR1 is MNHEY and CDR2 is SVGEGT. CDR3 DNA sequence: TGTGCCAGCAGGGGTATGTGGGATCAGCCCCAGCATTTT. Protein sequence: CASRGMWDQPQHF.

CDR3 sequence reads: CASSLGLAGAGGETQYF. CDR3 nucleotide sequence: TGTGCCAGCAGCCTAGGACTAGCGGGAGCAGGGGGAGAGACCCAGTACTTC. The gene calls are TRBV3-1 and TRBJ2-5; 13 bases map to TRBD2. CDR3 length: 17 amino acids. Germline V gives CDR1 LGHDT, CDR2 YNNKEL (reference sequence). V gave up 4 bases and J gave up 4 bases; unmatched junction bases: 9.

The genes are TRBV14 and TRBJ2-3; D perhaps matches TRBD1 (5 bases). From germline, CDR1 is SGHDN and CDR2 FVKESK. The V end lost 5 bases, the J end lost 3 bases, and 18 bases lay between the germline ends. The CDR3 is 16 residues long. CDR3 nucleotides: TGTGCCAGCAGCTCTCTTAGGGGAAGGAGTACAGATACGCAGTATTTT. This gives the protein CASSSLRGRSTDTQYF.

The rearrangement links TRBV5-1 to TRBJ2-1; TRBD2 aligns across 14 bases. The CDR3 contains 17 residues. CDR1 SGHRS and CDR2 YFSETQ come from the germline V gene. V lost 4 bases and J lost 10; bases outside the gene matches: 13. The CDR3 DNA reads TGCGCCAGCAGCCTTCATGGGACTAGCGGGAGTCTCAGCGAGCAGTTCTTC. The encoded protein is CASSLHGTSGSLSEQFF.

The chain uses TRBV3-1 and TRBJ2-7; D might be TRBD1 (6 bases). Germline V gene sequence: CDR1 LGHDT, CDR2 YNNKEL (reference sequence). The germline V and J ends were trimmed by 1 base and 5 bases, with 12 bases remaining between them. The CDR3 extends over 14 amino acids. CDR3 DNA sequence: TGTGCCAGCAGCCAAGCGCAGGGGTTTAACGAGCAGTACTTC. It encodes CASSQAQGFNEQYF.